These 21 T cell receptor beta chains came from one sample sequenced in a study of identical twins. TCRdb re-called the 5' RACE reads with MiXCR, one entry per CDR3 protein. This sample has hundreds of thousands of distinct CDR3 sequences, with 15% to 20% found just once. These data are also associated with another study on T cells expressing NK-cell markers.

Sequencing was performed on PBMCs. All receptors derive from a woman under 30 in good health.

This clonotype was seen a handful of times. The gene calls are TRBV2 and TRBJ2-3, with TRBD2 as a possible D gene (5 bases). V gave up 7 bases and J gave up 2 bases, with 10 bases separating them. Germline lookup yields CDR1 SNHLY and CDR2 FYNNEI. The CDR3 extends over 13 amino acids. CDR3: CASKFGDTDTQYF. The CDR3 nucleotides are TGTGCCAGCAAGTTCGGGGACACAGATACGCAGTATTTT.

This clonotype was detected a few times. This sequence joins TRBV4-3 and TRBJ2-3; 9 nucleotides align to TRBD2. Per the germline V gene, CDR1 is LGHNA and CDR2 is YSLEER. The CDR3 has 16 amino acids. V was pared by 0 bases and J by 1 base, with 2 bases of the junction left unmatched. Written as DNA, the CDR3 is TGCGCCAGCAGCCAAGACGGCGGGAGGGGCACAGATACGCAGTATTTT. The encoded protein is CASSQDGGRGTDTQYF.

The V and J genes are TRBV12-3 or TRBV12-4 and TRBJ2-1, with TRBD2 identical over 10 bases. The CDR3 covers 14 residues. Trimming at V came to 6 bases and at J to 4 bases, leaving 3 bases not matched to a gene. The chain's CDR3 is CASSGTSEYNEQFF. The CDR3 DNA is TGTGCCAGCAGCGGGACTAGCGAATACAATGAGCAGTTCTTC.

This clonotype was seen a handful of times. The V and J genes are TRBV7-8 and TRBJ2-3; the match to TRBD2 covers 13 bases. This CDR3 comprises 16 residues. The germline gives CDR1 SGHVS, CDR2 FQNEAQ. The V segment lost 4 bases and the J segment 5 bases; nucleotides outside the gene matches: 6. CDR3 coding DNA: TGTGCCAGCAGCTCCCGGACTAGCGGGGGTTTAGATACGCAGTATTTT. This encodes CASSSRTSGGLDTQYF.

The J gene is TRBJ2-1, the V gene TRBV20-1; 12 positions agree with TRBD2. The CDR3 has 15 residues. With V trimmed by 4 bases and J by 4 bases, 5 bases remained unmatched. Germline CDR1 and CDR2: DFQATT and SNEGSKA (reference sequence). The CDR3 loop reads CSATSSGREYNEQFF. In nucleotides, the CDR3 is TGCAGTGCTACGTCTAGCGGGAGGGAATACAATGAGCAGTTCTTC.

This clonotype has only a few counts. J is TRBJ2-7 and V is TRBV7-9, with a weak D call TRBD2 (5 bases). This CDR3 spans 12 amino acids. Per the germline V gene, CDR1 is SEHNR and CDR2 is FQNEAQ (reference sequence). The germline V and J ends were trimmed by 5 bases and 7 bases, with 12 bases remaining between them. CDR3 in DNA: TGTGCCAGCAGCAAAATGGACTCGGAGCAGTACTTC. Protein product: CASSKMDSEQYF.

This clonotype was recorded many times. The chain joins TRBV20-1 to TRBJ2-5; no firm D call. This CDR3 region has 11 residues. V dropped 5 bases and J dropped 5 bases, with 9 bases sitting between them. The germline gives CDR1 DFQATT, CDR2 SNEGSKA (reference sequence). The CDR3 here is CSAPGWETQYF. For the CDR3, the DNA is TGCAGTGCTCCAGGATGGGAGACCCAGTACTTC.

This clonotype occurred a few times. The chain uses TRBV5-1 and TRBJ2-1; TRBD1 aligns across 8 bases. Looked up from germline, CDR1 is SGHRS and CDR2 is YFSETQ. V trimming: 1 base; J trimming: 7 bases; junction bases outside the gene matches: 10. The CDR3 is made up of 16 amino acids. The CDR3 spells CASSLRTGPPTNEQFF. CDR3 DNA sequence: TGCGCCAGCAGCTTGCGGACAGGGCCCCCGACTAATGAGCAGTTCTTC.

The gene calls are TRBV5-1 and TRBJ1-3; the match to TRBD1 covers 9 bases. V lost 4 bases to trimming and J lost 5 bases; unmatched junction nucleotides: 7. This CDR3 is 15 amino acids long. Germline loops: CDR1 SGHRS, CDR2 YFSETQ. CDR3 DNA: TGCGCCAGCAGCCACGGAGGGACAGGGAGAAACACCATATATTTT. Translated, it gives CASSHGGTGRNTIYF. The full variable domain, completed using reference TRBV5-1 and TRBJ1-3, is KAGVTQTPRYLIKTRGQQVTLSCSPISGHRSVSWYQQTPGQGLQFLFEYFSETQRNKGNFPGRFSGRQFSNSRSEMNVSTLELGDSALYLCASSHGGTGRNTIYFGEGSWLTVV.

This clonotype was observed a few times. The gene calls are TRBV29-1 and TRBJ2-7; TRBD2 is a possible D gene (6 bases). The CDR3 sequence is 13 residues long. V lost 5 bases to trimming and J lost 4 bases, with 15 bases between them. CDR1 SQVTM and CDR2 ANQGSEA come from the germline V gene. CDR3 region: CSVIRENKYEQYF. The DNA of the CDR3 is TGCAGCGTTATCCGGGAGAATAAGTACGAGCAGTACTTC.

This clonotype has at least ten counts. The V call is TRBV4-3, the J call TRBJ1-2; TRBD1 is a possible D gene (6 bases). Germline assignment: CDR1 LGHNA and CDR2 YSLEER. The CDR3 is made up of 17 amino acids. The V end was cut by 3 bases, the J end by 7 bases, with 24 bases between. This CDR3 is CASSQGTLGGTFPGYTF. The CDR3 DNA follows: TGCGCCAGCAGCCAGGGGACTCTTGGGGGGACATTCCCTGGCTACACCTTC.

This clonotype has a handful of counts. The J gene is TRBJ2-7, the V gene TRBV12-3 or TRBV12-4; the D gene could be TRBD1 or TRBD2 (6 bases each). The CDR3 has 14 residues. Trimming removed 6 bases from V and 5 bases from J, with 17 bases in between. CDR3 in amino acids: CASSNRAGGDEQYF. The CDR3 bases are TGTGCCAGCAGCAACAGGGCCGGGGGTGACGAGCAGTACTTC.

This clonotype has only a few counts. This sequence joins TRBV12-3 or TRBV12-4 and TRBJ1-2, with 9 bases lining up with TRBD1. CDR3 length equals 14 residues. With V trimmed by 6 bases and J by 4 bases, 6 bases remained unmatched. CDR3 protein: CASRTRDRAYGYTF. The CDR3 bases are TGTGCCAGCAGAACCCGGGACAGGGCCTATGGCTACACCTTC.

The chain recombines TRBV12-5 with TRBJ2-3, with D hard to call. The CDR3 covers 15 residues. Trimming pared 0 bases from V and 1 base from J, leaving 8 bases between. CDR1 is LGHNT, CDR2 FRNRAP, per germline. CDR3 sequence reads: CASGLVIQGTDTQYF. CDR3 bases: TGTGCTAGTGGTTTGGTAATCCAGGGCACAGATACGCAGTATTTT.

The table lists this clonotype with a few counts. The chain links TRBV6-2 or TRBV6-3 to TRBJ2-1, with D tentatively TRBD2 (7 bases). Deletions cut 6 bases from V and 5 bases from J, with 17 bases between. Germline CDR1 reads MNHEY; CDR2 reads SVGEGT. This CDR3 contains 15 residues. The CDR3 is CASSITGGLHNEQFF. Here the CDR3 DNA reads TGTGCCAGCAGCATAACGGGGGGCTTGCACAATGAGCAGTTCTTC.

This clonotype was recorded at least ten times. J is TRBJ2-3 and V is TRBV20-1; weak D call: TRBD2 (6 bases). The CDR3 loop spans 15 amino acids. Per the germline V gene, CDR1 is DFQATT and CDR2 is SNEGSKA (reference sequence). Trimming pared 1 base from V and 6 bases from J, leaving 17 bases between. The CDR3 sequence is CSARAFGGSPDTQYF. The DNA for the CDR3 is TGCAGTGCTAGAGCCTTCGGAGGGTCTCCCGATACGCAGTATTTT.

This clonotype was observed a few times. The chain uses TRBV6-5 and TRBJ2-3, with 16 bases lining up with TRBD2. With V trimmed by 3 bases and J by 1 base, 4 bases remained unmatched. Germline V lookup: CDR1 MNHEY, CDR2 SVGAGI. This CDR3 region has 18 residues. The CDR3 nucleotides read TGTGCCAGCAGTTATGGGACTAGCGGGAGGGCTCGCACAGATACGCAGTATTTT. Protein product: CASSYGTSGRARTDTQYF.

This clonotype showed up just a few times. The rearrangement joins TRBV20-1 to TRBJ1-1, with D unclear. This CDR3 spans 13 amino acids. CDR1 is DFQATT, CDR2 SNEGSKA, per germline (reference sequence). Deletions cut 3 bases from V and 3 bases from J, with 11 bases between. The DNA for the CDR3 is TGCAGTGCTAGTCAAGGGATGGACACTGAAGCTTTCTTT. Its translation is CSASQGMDTEAFF.

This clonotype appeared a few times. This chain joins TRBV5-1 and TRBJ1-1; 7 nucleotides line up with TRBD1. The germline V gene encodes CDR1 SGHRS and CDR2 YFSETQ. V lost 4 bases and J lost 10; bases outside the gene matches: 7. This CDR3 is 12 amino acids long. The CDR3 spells CASSLTGSRAFF. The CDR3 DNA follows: TGCGCCAGCAGCCTGACAGGGAGTAGAGCTTTCTTT.

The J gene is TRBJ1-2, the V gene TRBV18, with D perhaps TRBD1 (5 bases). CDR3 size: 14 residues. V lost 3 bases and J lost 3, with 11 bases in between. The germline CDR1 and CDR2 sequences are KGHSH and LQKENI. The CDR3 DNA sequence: TGTGCCAGCTCACCGATCAGGGATGACTATGGCTACACCTTC. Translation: CASSPIRDDYGYTF. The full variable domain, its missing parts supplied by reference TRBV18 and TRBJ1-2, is NAGVMQNPRHLVRRRGQEARLRCSPMKGHSHVYWYRQLPEEGLKFMVYLQKENIIDESGMPKERFSAEFPKEGPSILRIQQVVRGDSAAYFCASSPIRDDYGYTFGSGTRLTVV.

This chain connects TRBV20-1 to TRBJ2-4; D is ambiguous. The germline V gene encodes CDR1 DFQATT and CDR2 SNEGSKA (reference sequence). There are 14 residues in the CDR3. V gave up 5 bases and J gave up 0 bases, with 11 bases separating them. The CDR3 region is CSASRTLAKNIQYF. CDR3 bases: TGCAGTGCTTCCCGCACGCTAGCCAAAAACATTCAGTACTTC.